The T cell receptor (beta chain) described here comes from a study of T cells in Graves' hyperthyroidism and ophthalmopathy. Study-level background: Peripheral blood samples were taken at initial diagnosis, prior to any treatment.

The length of the CDR3 is 16 residues. V lost 4 bases and J lost 5; bases outside the gene matches: 12. Germline CDR1 and CDR2: SGHRS and YFSETQ. Study-level results: Ophthalmopathy was model-predicted a median roughly six months pre-onset.

A NOSPECS grade of at least 4, a Clinical Activity Score of at least 3 and duration under 3 months were recorded in ophthalmopathy patients. RNA transcripts served as the template for amplifying TCR beta CDR3 regions. When the TCR CDR3 underwent first-round RT-PCR, the HTBI primer set was used. MiXCR was run by TCRdb on the multiplex PCR reads, yielding one entry per CDR3 protein. Of some 650,000 distinct CDR3 sequences in the sample, 15% to 20% were seen once. As to this clonotype: Antigen specificity is unknown.

The sequencing sample was made of blood. The V and J genes are TRBV5-1 and TRBJ2-5; TRBD1 aligns across 9 bases. This TCR was sampled from a woman in her 40s with Graves' ophthalmopathy. The CDR3 region has the DNA TGCGCCAGCAGCCCTACGAGACAGGGGGATCGTGAGACCCAGTACTTC. Translating it yields CASSPTRQGDRETQYF.